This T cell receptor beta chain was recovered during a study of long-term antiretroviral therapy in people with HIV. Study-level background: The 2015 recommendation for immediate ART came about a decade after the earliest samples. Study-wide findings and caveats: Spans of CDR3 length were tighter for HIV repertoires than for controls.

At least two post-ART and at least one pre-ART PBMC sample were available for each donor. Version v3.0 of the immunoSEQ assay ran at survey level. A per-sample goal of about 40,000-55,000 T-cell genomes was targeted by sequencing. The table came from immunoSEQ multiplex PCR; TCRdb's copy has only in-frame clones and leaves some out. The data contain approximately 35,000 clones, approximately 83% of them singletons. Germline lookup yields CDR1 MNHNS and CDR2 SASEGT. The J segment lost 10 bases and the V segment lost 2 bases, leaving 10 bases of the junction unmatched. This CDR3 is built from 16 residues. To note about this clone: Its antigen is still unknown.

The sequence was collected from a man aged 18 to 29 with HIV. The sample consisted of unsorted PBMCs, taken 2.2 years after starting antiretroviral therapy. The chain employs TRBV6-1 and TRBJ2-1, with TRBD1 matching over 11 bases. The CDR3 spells CASSELAPGQGGEQFF. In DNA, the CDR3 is TGTGCCAGCAGTGAACTCGCCCCGGGACAGGGGGGCGAGCAGTTCTTC.